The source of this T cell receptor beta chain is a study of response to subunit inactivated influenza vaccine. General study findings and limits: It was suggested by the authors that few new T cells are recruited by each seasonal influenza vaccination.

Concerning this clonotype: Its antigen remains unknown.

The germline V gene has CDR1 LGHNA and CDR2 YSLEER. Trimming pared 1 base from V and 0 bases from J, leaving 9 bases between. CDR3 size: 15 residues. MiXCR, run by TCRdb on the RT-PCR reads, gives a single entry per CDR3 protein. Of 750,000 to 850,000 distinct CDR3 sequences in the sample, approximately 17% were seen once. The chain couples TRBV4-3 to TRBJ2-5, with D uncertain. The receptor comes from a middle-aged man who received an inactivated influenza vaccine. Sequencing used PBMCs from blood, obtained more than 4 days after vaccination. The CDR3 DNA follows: TGCGCCAGCAGCCAAGGCTTGTTGAACCAAGAGACCCAGTACTTC. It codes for CASSQGLLNQETQYF.